Below, 18 T cell receptor beta chains from the same sample are listed, as sequenced in a study of blood T cells in healthy people across ages. With a J-beta primer mix and a sample-barcoded 5' primer, a second PCR ran about 7 to 12 cycles. TCRdb reprocessed the 5' RACE reads with MiXCR, giving one entry per CDR3 protein. The table includes roughly 1,500,000 distinct CDR3 sequences, about 31% detected once. Source material: blood. These receptors were taken from a woman aged 30 to 39 in good health.

This clonotype was seen many times. This CDR3 is CASSFTGGNYGYTF. CDR3 DNA sequence: TGTGCCAGCAGTTTCACAGGGGGTAACTATGGCTACACCTTC. V and J are TRBV27 and TRBJ1-2; TRBD1 aligns across 8 bases. Losses at the gene ends were 3 bases for V and 1 base for J; bases not matched to a gene: 1. Germline CDR1 is MNHEY and CDR2 is SMNVEV (reference sequence). This CDR3 is 14 amino acids long.

The chain couples TRBV9 to TRBJ2-3; 10 nucleotides agree with TRBD2. The trim removed 3 bases at V and 0 bases at J, leaving 7 bases unmatched. CDR3 size: 17 residues. CDR1 is SGDLS and CDR2 is YYNGEE in the germline V gene. In DNA form, the CDR3 reads TGTGCCAGCAGCGCATTTGATAGCGGGGGGAGCACAGATACGCAGTATTTT. Residues: CASSAFDSGGSTDTQYF.

This clonotype came up a few times. This rearrangement joins TRBV6-1 to TRBJ1-1; D is undetermined. V was shortened by 5 bases and J by 7 bases, with 11 bases between the two germline ends. The CDR3 length is 12 residues. The germline gives CDR1 MNHNS, CDR2 SASEGT. CDR3 residues: CASSITRGEAFF. The DNA for the CDR3 is TGTGCCAGCAGTATAACACGGGGTGAAGCTTTCTTT.

With respect to this clonotype: One junction end does not reproduce the germline sequence, and a read error may be involved. The rearrangement links TRBV5-1 to TRBJ2-5; D is possibly TRBD2 (5 bases). CDR3 length equals 12 residues. Germline V gene lookup returns CDR1 SGHRS and CDR2 YFSETQ. CDR3 sequence reads: CACSREQETQYF. The CDR3, as DNA: TGCGCCTGCAGCCGGGAACAAGAGACCCAGTACTTC. The whole variable domain, filled in from reference TRBV5-1 and TRBJ2-5, reads KAGVTQTPRYLIKTRGQQVTLSCSPISGHRSVSWYQQTPGQGLQFLFEYFSETQRNKGNFPGRFSGRQFSNSRSEMNVSTLELGDSALYLCACSREQETQYFGPGTRLLVL.

This clonotype was counted a single time. The chain links TRBV5-1 to TRBJ1-1; D remains ambiguous. This CDR3 spans 16 amino acids. Germline CDR1 SGHRS, CDR2 YFSETQ. Trimming pared 4 bases from V and 2 bases from J, leaving 18 bases between. The chain's CDR3 is CASSPRGSGGNTEAFF. For the CDR3, the DNA is TGCGCCAGCAGCCCTCGCGGGAGTGGTGGAAACACTGAAGCTTTCTTT.

The chain employs TRBV6-1 and TRBJ2-7; D call uncertain. CDR1 is MNHNS and CDR2 is SASEGT in the germline V gene. Deletions cut 1 base from V and 0 bases from J, with 10 bases between. This CDR3 contains 15 residues. The CDR3 nucleotides read TGTGCCAGCAGTGAAGGGGTTCCAGCCTCCTACGAGCAGTACTTC. Its translation is CASSEGVPASYEQYF.

This clonotype showed up just a few times. J is TRBJ2-7 and V is TRBV7-2; D is perhaps TRBD2 (6 bases). The CDR3 is 15 amino acids. Germline CDR1 reads SGHTA; CDR2 reads FQGNSA. The germline V and J ends were trimmed by 5 bases and 0 bases, with 14 bases remaining between them. The DNA for the CDR3 is TGTGCCAGCAGCCTGGACTACGTGAGCTCCTACGAGCAGTACTTC. This gives the protein CASSLDYVSSYEQYF.

This sequence joins TRBV20-1 and TRBJ2-3; 8 bases fit TRBD2. CDR1 and CDR2 from the germline V gene are DFQATT and SNEGSKA (reference sequence). Trimming at V came to 4 bases and at J to 6 bases, leaving 12 bases not matched to a gene. The CDR3 covers 15 residues. CDR3 in DNA: TGCAGTGCTACCCGCCTAGCGGGCCAGGAGGATACGCAGTATTTT. This translates into CSATRLAGQEDTQYF.

J is TRBJ2-3 and V is TRBV3-1; D is perhaps TRBD2 (6 bases). The length of the CDR3 is 15 residues. Germline lookup yields CDR1 LGHDT and CDR2 YNNKEL (reference sequence). Trimming shortened V by 3 bases and J by 1 base, and 11 bases separated the two germline ends. CDR3 loop: CASSHRGSGTDTQYF. For the CDR3, the DNA is TGTGCCAGCAGCCACCGGGGGTCTGGCACAGATACGCAGTATTTT.

This clonotype was counted between two and nine times. The CDR3 DNA follows: TGCGCCAGCATACAGGGGGCGAGCACCGGGGAGCTGTTTTTT. This encodes CASIQGASTGELFF. This chain joins TRBV5-1 and TRBJ2-2, with TRBD1 identical over 9 bases. V lost 6 bases, J lost 4 bases, and 4 bases stayed unmatched. There are 14 residues in the CDR3. Germline CDR1 is SGHRS and CDR2 is YFSETQ.

As for this clonotype: An end of the junction does not agree with germline; a read error may underlie this. The V and J genes are TRBV4-1 and TRBJ2-1; TRBD2 agrees at 8 bases. CDR1 is MGHRA, CDR2 YSYEKL, per germline. The CDR3 has 16 residues. The CDR3 reads CASNQDTGGPYNEQFF. CDR3 sequence (DNA): TGCGCCAGCAACCAAGATACGGGGGGGCCCTACAATGAGCAGTTCTTC.

This clonotype was counted many times. The V gene is TRBV6-1, the J gene TRBJ1-5, with a tentative D call TRBD1 (6 bases). The CDR3 sequence is 13 residues long. Germline V gives CDR1 MNHNS, CDR2 SASEGT. Trimming cost V 6 bases and J 6 bases, with 12 bases left between them. CDR3 DNA sequence: TGTGCCAGCAGCTTACAGGGTTTTCAGCCCCAGCATTTT. This sequence encodes CASSLQGFQPQHF.

This clonotype has a count of ten or more. J is TRBJ2-5 and V is TRBV29-1; 7 positions match TRBD1. The CDR3 sequence is 14 residues long. The germline V gene has CDR1 SQVTM and CDR2 ANQGSEA. Germline trimming cut 0 bases from V and 3 bases from J; bases unmatched to any gene: 4. The CDR3 DNA is TGCAGCGTTGAAGAATACAGGGGAGAAGAGACCCAGTACTTC. Translation gives CSVEEYRGEETQYF.

This clonotype turned up a few times. This chain uses TRBV20-1 with TRBJ1-2, with D perhaps TRBD1 (6 bases). Per germline, CDR1 DFQATT and CDR2 SNEGSKA (reference sequence). There are 13 residues in the CDR3. Trimming stripped 1 base from V and 7 bases from J, with 13 bases between. Here the CDR3 reads CSARGQERGGYTF. As DNA, the CDR3 is TGCAGTGCTAGAGGACAGGAAAGGGGTGGCTACACCTTC.

V and J are TRBV7-9 and TRBJ2-2; TRBD2 agrees at 11 bases. The CDR3 is 16 amino acids. Germline assignment: CDR1 SEHNR and CDR2 FQNEAQ (reference sequence). J lost 1 base, V lost 10 bases, and 8 bases had no gene match. CDR3 nucleotides: TGTGCCACCCCCGCGACTAGCGGGAAGAACACCGGGGAGCTGTTTTTT. Protein sequence: CATPATSGKNTGELFF.

V is TRBV3-1 and J is TRBJ2-1; D gene ambiguous. The CDR3 runs to 15 residues. Trimming cost V 6 bases and J 6 bases, with 18 bases left between them. CDR1 is LGHDT, CDR2 YNNKEL, per germline (reference sequence). The CDR3 protein is CASSPRPVLTNEQFF. Written as DNA, the CDR3 is TGTGCCAGCAGTCCTCGCCCCGTCCTCACCAATGAGCAGTTCTTC.

V usage is TRBV28 and J usage is TRBJ2-7; D remains unclear. V lost 6 bases and J lost 6, with 24 bases in between. The CDR3 contains 16 residues. Per the germline V gene, CDR1 is MDHEN and CDR2 is SYDVKM. Written as DNA, the CDR3 is TGTGCCAGCAGGTCACAAAGCCGGGCCCTTGAGTCCGAGCAGTACTTC. Translating gives CASRSQSRALESEQYF.

The J gene is TRBJ1-1, the V gene TRBV20-1, with D maybe TRBD1 (6 bases). Trimming removed 4 bases at V and 7 bases at J, with 19 bases between. The CDR3 sequence is 14 residues long. CDR1 is DFQATT and CDR2 is SNEGSKA in the germline V gene (reference sequence). This CDR3 reads CSATGGQMGIEAFF. CDR3 coding DNA: TGCAGTGCTACCGGGGGGCAGATGGGGATTGAAGCTTTCTTT.